This T cell receptor (beta chain) was captured in a study of OX40 agonist ivuxolimab in advanced cancers. The V gene lost 1 base and the J gene lost 0 bases, with 18 bases spanning the gap. Germline CDR1 reads MGHDK; CDR2 reads SYGVNS. This CDR3 has 18 amino acids. Method: immunoSEQ multiplex PCR; TCRdb's copy keeps in-frame clones and lacks some. The sample shows about 62,000 clones, nearly 90% of them seen only once. The source is an adult with an advanced solid tumor such as melanoma, head and neck, liver or kidney cancer. This sample comprised CD4+ or CD8+ T cells sorted from blood, obtained in a trial of the OX40 agonist ivuxolimab. The V gene is TRBV25-1, the J gene TRBJ1-1, with D unclear. CDR3 region: CASSELTLEWSMNTEAFF. As DNA, the CDR3 is TGTGCCAGCAGTGAATTAACCCTTGAGTGGAGCATGAACACTGAAGCTTTCTTT. Variable domain in full (rest from reference TRBV25-1 and TRBJ1-1): EADIYQTPRYLVIGTGKKITLECSQTMGHDKMYWYQQDPGMELHLIHYSYGVNSTEKGDLSSESTVSRIRTEHFPLTLESARPSHTSQYLCASSELTLEWSMNTEAFFGQGTRLTVV.